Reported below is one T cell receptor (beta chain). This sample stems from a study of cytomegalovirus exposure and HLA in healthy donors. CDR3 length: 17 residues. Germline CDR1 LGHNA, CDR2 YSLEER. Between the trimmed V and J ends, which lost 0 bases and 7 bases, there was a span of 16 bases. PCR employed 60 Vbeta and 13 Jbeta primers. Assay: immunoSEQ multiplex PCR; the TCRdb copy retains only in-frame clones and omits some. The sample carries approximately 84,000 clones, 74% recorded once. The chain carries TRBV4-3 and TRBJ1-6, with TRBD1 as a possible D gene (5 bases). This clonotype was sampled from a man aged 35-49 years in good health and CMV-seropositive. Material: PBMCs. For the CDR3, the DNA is TGCGCCAGCAGCCAAGATCTAACTGGGGCCGTAAATTCACCCCTCCACTTT. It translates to CASSQDLTGAVNSPLHF.